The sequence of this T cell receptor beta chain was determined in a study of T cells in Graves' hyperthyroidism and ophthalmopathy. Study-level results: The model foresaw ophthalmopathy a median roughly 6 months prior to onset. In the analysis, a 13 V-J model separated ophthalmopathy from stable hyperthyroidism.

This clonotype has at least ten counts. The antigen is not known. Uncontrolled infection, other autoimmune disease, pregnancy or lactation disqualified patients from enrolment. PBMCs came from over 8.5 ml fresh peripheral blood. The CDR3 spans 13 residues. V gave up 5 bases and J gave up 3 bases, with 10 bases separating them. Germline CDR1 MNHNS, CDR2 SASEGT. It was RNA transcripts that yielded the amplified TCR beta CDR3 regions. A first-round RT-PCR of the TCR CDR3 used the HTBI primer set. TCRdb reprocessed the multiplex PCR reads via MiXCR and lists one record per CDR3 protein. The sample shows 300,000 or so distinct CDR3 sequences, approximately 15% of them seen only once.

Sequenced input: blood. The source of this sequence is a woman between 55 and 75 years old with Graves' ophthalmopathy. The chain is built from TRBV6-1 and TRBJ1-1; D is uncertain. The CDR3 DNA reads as TGTGCCAGCAGTCGTCAGCTGCACACTGAAGCTTTCTTT. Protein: CASSRQLHTEAFF.